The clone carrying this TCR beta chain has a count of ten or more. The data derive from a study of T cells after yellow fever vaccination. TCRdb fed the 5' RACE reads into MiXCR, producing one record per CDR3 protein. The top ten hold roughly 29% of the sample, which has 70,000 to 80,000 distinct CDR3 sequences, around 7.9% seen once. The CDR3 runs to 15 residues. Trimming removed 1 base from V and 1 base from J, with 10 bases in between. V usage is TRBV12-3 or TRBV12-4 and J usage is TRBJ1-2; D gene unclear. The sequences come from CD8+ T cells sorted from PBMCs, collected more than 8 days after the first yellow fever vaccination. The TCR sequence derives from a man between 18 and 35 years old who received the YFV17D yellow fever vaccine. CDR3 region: CASSLGQSHNYGYTF. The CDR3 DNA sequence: TGTGCCAGCAGTTTAGGGCAGTCGCATAACTATGGCTACACCTTC.